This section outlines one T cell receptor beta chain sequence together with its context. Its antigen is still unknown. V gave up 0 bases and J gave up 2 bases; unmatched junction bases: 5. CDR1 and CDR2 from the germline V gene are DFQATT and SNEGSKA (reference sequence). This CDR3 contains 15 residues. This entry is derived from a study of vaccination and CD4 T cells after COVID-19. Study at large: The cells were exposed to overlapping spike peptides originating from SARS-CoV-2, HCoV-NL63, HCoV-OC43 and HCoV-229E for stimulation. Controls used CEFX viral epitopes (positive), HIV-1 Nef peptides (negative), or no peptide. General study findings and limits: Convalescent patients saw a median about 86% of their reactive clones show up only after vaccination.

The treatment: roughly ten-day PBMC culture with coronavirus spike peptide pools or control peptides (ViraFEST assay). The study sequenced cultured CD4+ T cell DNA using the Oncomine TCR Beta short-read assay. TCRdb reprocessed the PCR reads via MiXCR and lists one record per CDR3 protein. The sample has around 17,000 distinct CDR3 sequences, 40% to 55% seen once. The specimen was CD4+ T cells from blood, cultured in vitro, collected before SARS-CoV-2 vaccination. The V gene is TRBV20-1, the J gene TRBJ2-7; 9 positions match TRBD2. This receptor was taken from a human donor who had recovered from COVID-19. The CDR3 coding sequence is TGCAGTGCTAGAGACCGAGCGGGGGGCCCCTACGAGCAGTACTTC. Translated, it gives CSARDRAGGPYEQYF.